This T cell receptor (beta chain) was recorded in a study of T cell responses to AZD1222 COVID-19 vaccine. Study results and caveats: Females made up more of the donors, who were largely white British, and clonal diversity may have come out too low. Spike-specific TCR breadth and depth both grew after two AZD1222 doses.

The length of the CDR3 is 15 residues. From germline, CDR1 is SNHLY and CDR2 FYNNEI. Trimming took off 2 bases at V and 5 bases at J, with 15 bases between the two ends. Remarks on this clone: Its antigen remains unidentified.

Clones were read by immunoSEQ multiplex PCR, and TCRdb kept only the in-frame ones, dropping some. The repertoire holds 110,000 to 150,000 clones, with roughly 90% as singletons. The source is an adult in good health. The starting material was peripheral blood, obtained on day 0 of AZD1222 vaccination. The genes are TRBV2 and TRBJ1-2, with D possibly TRBD1 on 5 matching bases. CDR3 region: CASSESHRFPYGYTF. The CDR3 DNA reads as TGTGCCAGCAGTGAATCCCACAGGTTTCCTTATGGCTACACCTTC.